These T cell receptor beta chains were read from a single sample in a study of beta chain features in type 1 diabetes. TCRdb keeps only in-frame clones here, not all; method: immunoSEQ multiplex PCR. This table holds some 160,000 clones, 7.5% to 9.5% found once. The sample consisted of central memory CD4+ T cells from blood. Receptors originate from a woman in her late teens or twenties in good health. Both conserved end residues are part of each CDR3. The D gene is left open where the match is weak. Clone size, where shown, is once, few, many, or a class for clones that have expanded.

TRBJ2-7 | TRBV11-2 | TRBD2 | few | CASTSGGSYEQYF | TGTGCCAGCACCTCGGGGGGCTCCTACGAGCAGTACTTC
TRBJ1-4 | TRBV30 | - | few | CAALGAPLDGNEKLFF | TGTGCCGCCCTTGGGGCTCCTTTGGACGGGAATGAAAAACTGTTTTTT
TRBJ1-1 | TRBV4-3 | - | - | CASSQVGGLGTEAFF | TGCGCCAGCAGCCAAGTCGGGGGGCTCGGCACTGAAGCTTTCTTT
TRBJ2-5 | TRBV2 | - | - | CASSEGPGGTQYF | TGTGCCAGCAGTGAAGGGCCCGGCGGGACCCAGTACTTC
TRBJ2-3 | TRBV5-1 | - | - | CASSSGTLTDTQYF | TGCGCCAGCAGCTCCGGGACACTCACAGATACGCAGTATTTT
TRBJ2-3 | TRBV11-3 | - | - | CASSLVSGSGTDTQYF | TGTGCCAGCAGCTTAGTGTCCGGTAGTGGCACAGATACGCAGTATTTT
TRBJ2-7 | TRBV11-2 | TRBD2 | few | CASSPQSSGGRYF | TGTGCCAGCAGCCCCCAGTCTAGCGGTGGGCGATACTTC
TRBJ1-2 | TRBV30 | TRBD1 | - | CASGQGVRGHGYTF | TGTGCTTCGGGACAGGGGGTTCGCGGCCATGGCTACACCTTC
TRBJ2-3 | TRBV11-2 | - | - | CASSLDVAGDTQYF | TGTGCCAGCAGCTTAGACGTTGCAGGAGATACGCAGTATTTT
TRBJ2-3 | TRBV6-6 | - | few | CASSYSQEVTQYF | TGTGCCAGCAGTTACTCCCAGGAGGTTACGCAGTATTTT
TRBJ2-7 | TRBV30 | TRBD1 | few | CAWSSGQGFYEQYF | TGTGCCTGGAGTTCGGGACAGGGGTTCTACGAGCAGTACTTC
TRBJ1-1 | TRBV6-5 | TRBD1 | - | CASRGQGAEAFF | TGTGCCAGCAGGGGACAGGGAGCTGAAGCTTTCTTT
TRBJ2-3 | TRBV5-1 | - | few | CASRTGPSTDTQYF | TGCGCCAGCAGAACAGGGCCGAGCACAGATACGCAGTATTTT
TRBJ2-1 | TRBV30 | - | few | CAWQNGNEQFF | TGTGCCTGGCAGAACGGGAATGAGCAGTTCTTC
TRBJ2-5 | TRBV7-2 | TRBD1 | - | CASSRRTGDGETQYF | TGTGCCAGCAGCCGAAGGACAGGGGATGGAGAGACCCAGTACTTC
TRBJ2-3 | TRBV6-5 | - | - | CASHRSGTDTQYF | TGTGCCAGCCACAGGTCCGGCACAGATACGCAGTATTTT
TRBJ1-1 | TRBV4-3 | - | - | CASSQDRDTEAFF | TGCGCCAGCAGCCAAGACAGGGACACTGAAGCTTTCTTT
TRBJ2-5 | TRBV4-2 | - | few | CASSAQFGETQYF | TGTGCCAGCAGCGCTCAGTTCGGGGAGACCCAGTACTTC
TRBJ2-3 | TRBV18 | TRBD2 | few | CASSRPGLAQDTQYF | TGTGCCAGCTCACGCCCGGGACTAGCTCAAGATACGCAGTATTTT
TRBJ2-5 | TRBV15 | - | few | CATSRGGGGETQYF | TGTGCCACCAGCCGAGGGGGGGGAGGGGAGACCCAGTACTTC
TRBJ1-5 | TRBV7-9 | TRBD1 | - | CASSLGQGVNQPQHF | TGTGCCAGCAGCCTCGGACAGGGAGTCAATCAGCCCCAGCATTTT
TRBJ2-3 | TRBV7-2 | - | - | CASSLGELSTDTQYF | TGTGCCAGCAGCTTAGGAGAACTCAGCACAGATACGCAGTATTTT
TRBJ2-1 | TRBV7-2 | TRBD2 | many | CASSYLSGTEQFF | TGTGCCAGCAGCTACCTTAGCGGGACCGAGCAGTTCTTC
TRBJ2-5 | TRBV11-2 | - | - | CASSLAAGQPEETQYF | TGTGCCAGCAGCTTAGCGGCGGGGCAGCCAGAGGAGACCCAGTACTTC
TRBJ2-7 | TRBV2 | - | few | CAVEALLMGEQYF | TGTGCCGTCGAGGCCCTACTTATGGGCGAGCAGTACTTC
TRBJ2-5 | TRBV29-1 | - | few | CSVSGEKISQETQYF | TGCAGCGTTTCAGGGGAGAAGATTTCCCAAGAGACCCAGTACTTC
TRBJ2-1 | TRBV4-1 | TRBD1 | - | CASSQARTGGWNEQFF | TGCGCCAGCAGCCAAGCGCGGACAGGGGGTTGGAATGAGCAGTTCTTC
TRBJ1-2 | TRBV28 | - | few | CASTTGGATNYGYTF | TGTGCCAGCACCACTGGGGGGGCAACTAACTATGGCTACACCTTC
TRBJ2-3 | TRBV27 | TRBD2 | - | CASSLWSGSGADTQYF | TGTGCCAGCAGTTTATGGAGCGGGAGTGGCGCAGATACGCAGTATTTT
TRBJ2-2 | TRBV7-2 | - | few | CASSLVPQNTGELFF | TGTGCCAGCAGCTTAGTCCCACAGAACACCGGGGAGCTGTTTTTT
TRBJ2-2 | TRBV4-1 | TRBD1 | - | CASSSTPGQRNTGELFF | TGCGCCAGCAGCTCAACCCCGGGACAGAGGAACACCGGGGAGCTGTTTTTT
TRBJ2-7 | TRBV7-8 | - | - | CASGPPSGAGEQYF | TGTGCCAGCGGTCCCCCGAGCGGAGCTGGCGAGCAGTACTTC
TRBJ2-3 | TRBV5-6 | - | few | CASTPSLLGRTRLDTQYF | TGTGCCAGCACCCCCTCTCTGTTAGGGAGGACCCGGCTGGATACGCAGTATTTT
TRBJ2-5 | TRBV5-4 | TRBD2 | few | CASSQDQVAGLQETQYF | TGTGCCAGCAGCCAAGATCAGGTAGCGGGGCTACAAGAGACCCAGTACTTC
TRBJ1-4 | TRBV2 | TRBD1 | few | CASSAETGSEKLFF | TGTGCCAGCAGTGCGGAGACAGGGAGTGAAAAACTGTTTTTT
TRBJ2-5 | TRBV7-2 | TRBD2 | few | CASSHDPLAGGLETQYF | TGTGCCAGCAGCCACGACCCCCTAGCGGGAGGATTGGAGACCCAGTACTTC
TRBJ2-5 | TRBV5-6 | TRBD2 | few | CASSLEGLAGETQYF | TGTGCCAGCAGCTTGGAGGGGCTAGCGGGGGAGACCCAGTACTTC
TRBJ2-5 | TRBV11-2 | TRBD2 | few | CASSPGTRLTETQYF | TGTGCCAGCAGCCCCGGGACTAGATTAACAGAGACCCAGTACTTC
TRBJ2-3 | TRBV18 | - | few | CASSPRKQGSDTQYF | TGTGCCAGCTCACCGAGAAAACAGGGATCGGATACGCAGTATTTT
TRBJ1-1 | TRBV7-9 | - | few | CASSPFGGNTEAFF | TGTGCCAGCAGCCCCTTTGGAGGGAACACTGAAGCTTTCTTT
TRBJ2-1 | TRBV18 | TRBD1 | - | CASSPAGGVDNEQFF | TGTGCCAGCTCACCTGCAGGGGGCGTTGATAATGAGCAGTTCTTC
TRBJ2-3 | TRBV30 | - | few | CAWSLLDTQYF | TGTGCCTGGAGTCTCCTAGATACGCAGTATTTT
TRBJ2-3 | TRBV12-5 | - | - | CASGLGSSGDADTQYF | TGTGCTAGTGGTTTGGGTTCATCAGGGGACGCAGATACGCAGTATTTT
TRBJ1-2 | TRBV19 | - | - | CASSTSRVDGYTF | TGTGCCAGTTCGACCTCCAGGGTGGATGGCTACACCTTC
TRBJ2-1 | TRBV1 | - | - | CTSSSRNPGLARNEQFF | TGCACCAGCAGCTCCAGGAATCCGGGACTAGCGAGAAATGAGCAGTTCTTC
TRBJ2-6 | TRBV9 | - | - | CASSAGNFAGANVLTF | TGTGCCAGCAGCGCCGGTAATTTCGCTGGGGCCAACGTCCTGACTTTC
TRBJ2-7 | TRBV7-2 | TRBD1 | few | CASSLEWTGGYEQYF | TGTGCCAGCAGCTTAGAATGGACAGGGGGCTACGAGCAGTACTTC
TRBJ1-1 | TRBV27 | - | many | CASSLWGVAGNTEAFF | TGTGCCAGCAGTTTATGGGGGGTGGCAGGTAACACTGAAGCTTTCTTT
TRBJ1-4 | TRBV6-1 | - | - | CASRGSGNEKLFF | TGTGCCAGCCGAGGGTCGGGAAATGAAAAACTGTTTTTT
TRBJ1-2 | TRBV7-2 | TRBD1 | - | CASSPGDRGNYGYTF | TGTGCCAGCAGCCCAGGCGACAGGGGCAACTATGGCTACACCTTC
TRBJ2-1 | TRBV30 | - | few | CAWSVQRWGDNEQFF | TGTGCCTGGAGTGTACAACGTTGGGGAGACAATGAGCAGTTCTTC
TRBJ2-7 | TRBV6-5 | - | few | CASRAQSGSPYEQYF | TGTGCCAGCAGGGCTCAGAGCGGCTCACCCTACGAGCAGTACTTC
TRBJ1-6 | TRBV28 | TRBD1 | - | CASRPQGALSPLHF | TGTGCCAGCCGTCCACAGGGGGCCCTTTCACCCCTCCACTTT
TRBJ2-1 | TRBV2 | TRBD2 | few | CASSVGTSGGEQFF | TGTGCCAGCAGTGTTGGGACTAGCGGGGGTGAGCAGTTCTTC